The clone carrying this T cell receptor (beta chain) has just a few counts. Antigen unknown. A universal primer binding site was introduced by template switching. The final cDNA contained unique molecular identifiers. TCRdb reprocessed the 5' RACE reads with MiXCR, giving one entry per CDR3 protein. This table has approximately 690,000 distinct CDR3 sequences, approximately 6.1% appearing once. The data were taken from a study of identical twins. Findings of the study overall: Twin-shared out-of-frame alpha sequences were enriched for low generation probability.

The CDR3 spans 16 residues. Germline V gene lookup returns CDR1 LGHNA and CDR2 YNFKEQ. Trimming removed 4 bases from V and 4 bases from J, with 18 bases in between. The TCR comes from a man aged 18 to 35 in good health. The J gene is TRBJ2-3, the V gene TRBV4-2; D perhaps matches TRBD2 (7 bases). The specimen sequenced was naive T cells sorted from blood. The CDR3 protein is CASSRPGAGAADTQYF. For the CDR3, the DNA is TGTGCCAGCAGCCGCCCGGGGGCGGGAGCAGCAGATACGCAGTATTTT.